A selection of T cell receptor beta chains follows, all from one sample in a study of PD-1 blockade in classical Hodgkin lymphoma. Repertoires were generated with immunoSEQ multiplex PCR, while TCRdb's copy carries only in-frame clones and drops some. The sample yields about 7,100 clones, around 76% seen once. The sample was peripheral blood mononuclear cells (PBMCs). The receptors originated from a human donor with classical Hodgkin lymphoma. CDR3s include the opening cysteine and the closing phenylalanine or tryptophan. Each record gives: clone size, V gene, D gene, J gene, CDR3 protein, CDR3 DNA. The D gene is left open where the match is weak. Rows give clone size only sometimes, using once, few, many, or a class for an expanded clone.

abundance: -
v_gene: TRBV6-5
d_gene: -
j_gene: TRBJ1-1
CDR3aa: CASTQGPNTEAFF
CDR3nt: TGTGCCAGCACCCAGGGGCCGAACACTGAAGCTTTCTTT

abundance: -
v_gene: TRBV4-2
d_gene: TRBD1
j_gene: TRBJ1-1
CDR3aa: CASSHPQGGQNTEAFF
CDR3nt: TGTGCCAGCAGCCACCCCCAGGGGGGCCAGAACACTGAAGCTTTCTTT

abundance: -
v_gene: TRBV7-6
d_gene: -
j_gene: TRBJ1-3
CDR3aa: CASSLGQALSSGNTIYF
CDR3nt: TGTGCCAGCAGCTTAGGACAGGCGTTGAGCTCTGGAAACACCATATATTTT

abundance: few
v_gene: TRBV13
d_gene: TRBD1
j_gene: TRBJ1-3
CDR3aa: CASSGTAGNTIYF
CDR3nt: TGTGCCAGCAGCGGGACAGCTGGAAACACCATATATTTT

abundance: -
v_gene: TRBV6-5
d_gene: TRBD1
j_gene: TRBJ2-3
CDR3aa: CASSYGTGVLTDTQYF
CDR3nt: TGTGCCAGCAGTTACGGGACAGGGGTACTCACAGATACGCAGTATTTT

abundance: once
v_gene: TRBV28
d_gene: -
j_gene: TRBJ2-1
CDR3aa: CASGTVDSLFSYNEQFF
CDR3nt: TGTGCCAGCGGAACCGTTGACAGTTTATTTTCCTACAATGAGCAGTTCTTC

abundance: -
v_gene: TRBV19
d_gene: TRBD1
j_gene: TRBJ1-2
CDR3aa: CASSIATGDGYTF
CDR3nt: TGTGCCAGTAGTATAGCCACAGGGGATGGCTACACCTTC

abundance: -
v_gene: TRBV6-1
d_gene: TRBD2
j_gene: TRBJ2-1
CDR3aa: CASQQLAGPLGEQFF
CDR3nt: TGTGCCAGCCAACAACTAGCGGGACCACTGGGGGAGCAGTTCTTC

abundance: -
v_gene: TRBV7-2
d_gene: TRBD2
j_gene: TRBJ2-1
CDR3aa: CASSFSGVAGVEQFF
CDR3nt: TGTGCCAGCAGCTTTTCGGGGGTCGCGGGGGTTGAGCAGTTCTTC

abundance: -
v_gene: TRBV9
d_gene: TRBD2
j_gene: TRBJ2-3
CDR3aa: CASSVGDSGRRTDTQYF
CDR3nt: TGTGCCAGCAGCGTAGGGGATAGCGGGAGACGGACAGATACGCAGTATTTT

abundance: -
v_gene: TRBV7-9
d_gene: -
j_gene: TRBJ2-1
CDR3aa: CASSFRESYNEQFF
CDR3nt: TGTGCCAGCAGCTTTAGGGAATCCTACAATGAGCAGTTCTTC